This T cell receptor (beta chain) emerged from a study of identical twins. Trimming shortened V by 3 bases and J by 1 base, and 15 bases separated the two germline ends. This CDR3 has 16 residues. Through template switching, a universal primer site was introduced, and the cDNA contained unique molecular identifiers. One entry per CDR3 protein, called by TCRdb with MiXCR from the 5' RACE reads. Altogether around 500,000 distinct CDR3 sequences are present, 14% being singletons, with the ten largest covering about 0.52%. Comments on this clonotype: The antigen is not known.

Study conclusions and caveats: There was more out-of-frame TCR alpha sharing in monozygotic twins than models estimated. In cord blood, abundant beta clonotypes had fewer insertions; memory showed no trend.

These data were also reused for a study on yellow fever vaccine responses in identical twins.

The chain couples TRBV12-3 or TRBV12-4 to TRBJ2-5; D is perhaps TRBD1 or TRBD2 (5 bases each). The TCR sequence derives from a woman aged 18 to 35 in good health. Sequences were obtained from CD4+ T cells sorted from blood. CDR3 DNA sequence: TGTGCCAGCAGTTTGGGGGTAAAGGGGCTCCAAGAGACCCAGTACTTC. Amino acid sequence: CASSLGVKGLQETQYF.